A single sample is the source of the 8 T cell receptor beta chains below, sequenced in a study of cytomegalovirus exposure and HLA in healthy donors. Libraries were prepared by immunoSEQ multiplex PCR; TCRdb keeps only in-frame clonotypes and omits some of them. The sample holds over 85,000 clones; roughly 89% are singletons and the top ten take 1.5% to 2%. The sample taken for sequencing was PBMCs. The origin of the receptors is a woman between 18 and 30 years old in good health and CMV-seronegative.

The chain employs TRBV5-4 and TRBJ2-7; TRBD2 is a possible D gene (6 bases). V shed 1 base and J shed 6 bases, with 17 bases lying between them. Germline lookup yields CDR1 SGHNT and CDR2 YYREEE (reference sequence). CDR3 length: 15 residues. The CDR3 region is CASSLSSAGSGEQYF. The CDR3 nucleotides are TGTGCCAGCAGCTTGTCCTCGGCGGGGTCCGGCGAGCAGTACTTC.

V gene TRBV5-1 combines with J gene TRBJ1-2; 7 nucleotides agree with TRBD1. The ends lost 4 bases at V and 7 bases at J; junction bases unmatched: 7. From germline, CDR1 is SGHRS and CDR2 YFSETQ. CDR3 size: 13 residues. CDR3 DNA: TGCGCCAGCAGCCGACAGGGCAACCCTGGCTACACCTTC. This encodes CASSRQGNPGYTF.

The J gene is TRBJ2-3, the V gene TRBV2, with 8 positions matching TRBD2. Germline V gene lookup returns CDR1 SNHLY and CDR2 FYNNEI. Trimming took 5 bases from V and 2 from J; bases not matched to a gene: 3. The CDR3 contains 14 residues. CDR3 DNA sequence: TGTGCCAGCAGTTCGGGGGGGCTCACAGATACGCAGTATTTT. This codes for CASSSGGLTDTQYF. Full variable domain (missing parts from reference TRBV2 and TRBJ2-3): EPEVTQTPSHQVTQMGQEVILRCVPISNHLYFYWYRQILGQKVEFLVSFYNNEISEKSEIFDDQFSVERPDGSNFTLKIRSTKLEDSAMYFCASSSGGLTDTQYFGPGTRLTVL.

The chain joins TRBV9 to TRBJ1-1, with a tentative D call TRBD1 (6 bases). The CDR3 has 16 amino acids. CDR1 and CDR2 (germline): SGDLS, YYNGEE. V was pared by 3 bases and J by 1 base, with 16 bases between. The CDR3 region has the DNA TGTGCCAGCAGCGCAGGGGATATGACAGGGAACACTGAAGCTTTCTTT. It yields the protein CASSAGDMTGNTEAFF.

The chain is built from TRBV7-2 and TRBJ2-5, with unresolved D. The germline V gene encodes CDR1 SGHTA and CDR2 FQGNSA. This CDR3 is built from 14 residues. Between the trimmed V and J ends, which lost 0 bases and 4 bases, there was a span of 9 bases. Here the CDR3 DNA reads TGTGCCAGCAGCTTAGCGCAGGCAGGAGAGACCCAGTACTTC. It translates to CASSLAQAGETQYF. Full variable domain (rest looked up from reference TRBV7-2 and TRBJ2-5): GAGVSQSPSNKVTEKGKDVELRCDPISGHTALYWYRQSLGQGLEFLIYFQGNSAPDKSGLPSDRFSAERTGGSVSTLTIQRTQQEDSAVYLCASSLAQAGETQYFGPGTRLLVL.

The gene calls are TRBV7-6 and TRBJ2-4; tentatively, D is TRBD1 (5 bases). The germline gives CDR1 SGHVS, CDR2 FNYEAQ. There are 14 residues in the CDR3. Trimming left V 4 bases short and J 0 bases short, with 7 bases between. The CDR3 is CASSSGLAKNIQYF. CDR3 nucleotide sequence: TGTGCCAGCAGCTCAGGGCTAGCCAAAAACATTCAGTACTTC.

CDR3 DNA: TGTGCCAGCAGCCCGGGACTAGCGGGGGTGTCGAACACCGGGGAGCTGTTTTTT. Residues: CASSPGLAGVSNTGELFF. This chain connects TRBV5-4 to TRBJ2-2; 14 bases are shared with TRBD2. CDR1 is SGHNT and CDR2 is YYREEE in the germline V gene (reference sequence). The CDR3 loop spans 18 amino acids. V lost 4 bases to trimming and J lost 0 bases; unmatched junction nucleotides: 5.

The CDR3 region is CAFRTGRTDTQYF. The CDR3 DNA sequence: TGTGCCTTCCGGACTGGGCGCACAGATACGCAGTATTTT. J is TRBJ2-3 and V is TRBV30; tentative D call: TRBD2 (5 bases). Trimming removed 7 bases from V and 1 base from J, with 12 bases in between. There are 13 residues in the CDR3. Germline CDR1 reads GTSNPN; CDR2 reads SVGIG (reference sequence).